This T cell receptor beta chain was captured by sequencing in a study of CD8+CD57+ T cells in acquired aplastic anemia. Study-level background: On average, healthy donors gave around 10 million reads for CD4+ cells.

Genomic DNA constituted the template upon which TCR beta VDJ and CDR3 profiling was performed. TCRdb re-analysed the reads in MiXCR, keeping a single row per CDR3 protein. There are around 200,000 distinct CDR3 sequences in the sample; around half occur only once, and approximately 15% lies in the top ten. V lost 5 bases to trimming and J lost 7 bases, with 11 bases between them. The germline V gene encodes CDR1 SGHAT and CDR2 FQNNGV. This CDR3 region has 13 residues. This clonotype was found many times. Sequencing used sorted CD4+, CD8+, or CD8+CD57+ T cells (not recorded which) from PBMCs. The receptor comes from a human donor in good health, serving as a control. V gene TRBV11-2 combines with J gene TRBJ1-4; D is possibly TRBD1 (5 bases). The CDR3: CASSPGTVEKLFF. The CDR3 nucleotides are TGTGCCAGCAGCCCGGGGACGGTTGAAAAACTGTTTTTT.